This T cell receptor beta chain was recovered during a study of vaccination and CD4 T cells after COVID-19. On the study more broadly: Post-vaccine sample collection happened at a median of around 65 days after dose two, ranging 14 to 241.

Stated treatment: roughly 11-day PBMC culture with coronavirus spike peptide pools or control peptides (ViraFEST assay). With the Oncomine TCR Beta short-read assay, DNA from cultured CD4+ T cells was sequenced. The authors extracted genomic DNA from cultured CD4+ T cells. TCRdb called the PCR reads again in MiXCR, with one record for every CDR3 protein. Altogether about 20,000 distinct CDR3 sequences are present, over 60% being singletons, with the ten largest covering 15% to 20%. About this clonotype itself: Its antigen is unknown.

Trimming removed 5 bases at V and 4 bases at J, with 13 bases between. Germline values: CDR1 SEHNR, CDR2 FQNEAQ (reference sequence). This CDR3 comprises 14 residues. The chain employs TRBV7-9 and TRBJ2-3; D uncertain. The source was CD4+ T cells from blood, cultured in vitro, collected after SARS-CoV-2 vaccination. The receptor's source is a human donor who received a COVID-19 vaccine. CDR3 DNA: TGTGCCAGCAGCCTAGGGATCGGATCAGATACGCAGTATTTT. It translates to CASSLGIGSDTQYF.